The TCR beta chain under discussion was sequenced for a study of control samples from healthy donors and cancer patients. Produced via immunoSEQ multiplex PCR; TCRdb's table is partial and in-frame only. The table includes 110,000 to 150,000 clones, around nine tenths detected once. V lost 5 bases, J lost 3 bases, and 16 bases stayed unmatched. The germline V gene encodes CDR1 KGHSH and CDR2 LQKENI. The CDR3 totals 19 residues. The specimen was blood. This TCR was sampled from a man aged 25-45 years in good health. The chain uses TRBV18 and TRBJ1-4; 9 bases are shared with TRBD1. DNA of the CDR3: TGTGCCAGCTCATCCCTATTCGGGACAGGGCCTGTCTCTAATGAAAAACTGTTTTTT. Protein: CASSSLFGTGPVSNEKLFF.